The 17 T cell receptor beta chains listed next were all sequenced from one sample in a study of shared clonotypes between healthy human individuals. Assay: immunoSEQ multiplex PCR; the TCRdb copy retains only in-frame clones and omits some. The sample includes a few million clones, approximately 93% of them seen just once. Sequencing input: naive CD4+ T cells from PBMCs. Indicated subset: CD45RA+ positively selected. The source is a man aged 18-30 years in good health. Some clones in this sample may be carry-over from other donors' samples.

V gene TRBV4-2 combines with J gene TRBJ2-2, with TRBD2 matching 10 bases. The V and J ends lost 0 bases and 6 bases, in that order; junction bases with no gene match: 10. Per germline, CDR1 LGHNA and CDR2 YNFKEQ. The CDR3 sequence is 18 residues long. CDR3 sequence (DNA): TGTGCCAGCAGCCAAGAATCCGGAAGTAGCGGGAGGTCCGGGGAGCTGTTTTTT. Translating gives CASSQESGSSGRSGELFF.

This chain connects TRBV20-1 to TRBJ2-1; maybe TRBD1 (5 bases). CDR3 length: 9 amino acids. Germline loops: CDR1 DFQATT, CDR2 SNEGSKA (reference sequence). CDR3 in DNA: TGCAAACTGGGGCATGAGCAGTTCTTC. As protein: CKLGHEQFF.

The genes are TRBV25-1 and TRBJ2-5; D is perhaps TRBD1 or TRBD2 (5 bases each). Germline-derived CDR1 and CDR2 are MGHDK and SYGVNS. Trimming shortened V by 0 bases and J by 1 base, and 12 bases separated the two germline ends. The CDR3 is 16 amino acids. This CDR3 reads CASSEYGEGSQETQYF. The CDR3, as DNA: TGTGCCAGCAGTGAATACGGCGAGGGGTCCCAAGAGACCCAGTACTTC.

The rearrangement joins TRBV7-8 to TRBJ1-1, with D uncertain. Germline values: CDR1 SGHVS, CDR2 FQNEAQ. This CDR3 comprises 12 residues. V was trimmed by 2 bases and J by 5 bases, leaving 6 bases between them. CDR3 sequence: CASSLPGTEAFF. CDR3 nucleotide sequence: TGTGCCAGCAGCTTACCCGGAACTGAAGCTTTCTTT.

The chain combines TRBV29-1 with TRBJ2-7; 8 nucleotides agree with TRBD1. Losses at the gene ends were 1 base for V and 2 bases for J; bases not matched to a gene: 1. There are 13 residues in the CDR3. Per germline, CDR1 SQVTM and CDR2 ANQGSEA. Here the CDR3 reads CSVEGDRTYEQYF. CDR3 DNA sequence: TGCAGCGTTGAAGGGGACAGGACCTACGAGCAGTACTTC.

The rearrangement joins TRBV7-2 to TRBJ2-7; 7 nucleotides match TRBD1. Germline CDR1 is SGHTA and CDR2 is FQGNSA. Trimming cost V 4 bases and J 5 bases; bases outside gene matches: 8. This CDR3 region has 14 residues. CDR3 sequence: CASSSEYRGHEQYF. CDR3 DNA: TGTGCCAGCAGCTCCGAATACAGGGGTCACGAGCAGTACTTC. The full variable domain, with the rest looked up from reference TRBV7-2 and TRBJ2-7, is GAGVSQSPSNKVTEKGKDVELRCDPISGHTALYWYRQSLGQGLEFLIYFQGNSAPDKSGLPSDRFSAERTGGSVSTLTIQRTQQEDSAVYLCASSSEYRGHEQYFGPGTRLTVT.

V gene TRBV5-1 combines with J gene TRBJ2-7; no clear D. V was pared by 3 bases and J by 5 bases, with 18 bases between. Germline V gives CDR1 SGHRS, CDR2 YFSETQ. The CDR3 runs to 15 residues. For the CDR3, the DNA is TGCGCCAGCAGCTCTGGTAGGTCGGAGAGCGACGAGCAGTACTTC. Translated, it gives CASSSGRSESDEQYF.

This clone has only a few counts. This sequence joins TRBV6-5 and TRBJ1-1; D uncertain. V lost 1 base, J lost 8 bases, and 5 bases lay in between. This CDR3 contains 11 residues. CDR1 MNHEY and CDR2 SVGAGI come from the germline V gene. CDR3 nucleotide sequence: TGTGCCAGCAGTTACTTGCGCGAAGCTTTCTTT. Protein: CASSYLREAFF.

This rearrangement joins TRBV19 to TRBJ2-1, with D possibly being TRBD1 or TRBD2 (5 bases each). Germline-derived CDR1 and CDR2 are LNHDA and SQIVND (reference sequence). This CDR3 region has 15 residues. V was pared by 5 bases and J by 6 bases, with 17 bases between. The DNA for the CDR3 is TGTGCCAGTAGTTCGCCGGGGCTCGGGGCCAATGAGCAGTTCTTC. Encoded protein: CASSSPGLGANEQFF.

The chain combines TRBV10-3 with TRBJ2-1; D perhaps matches TRBD2 (5 bases). The CDR3 totals 12 residues. Germline lookup yields CDR1 ENHRY and CDR2 SYGVKD. Deletions cut 6 bases from V and 10 bases from J, with 13 bases between. CDR3 in DNA: TGTGCCATCAGGAGCAGCGGCATAGAGCAGTTCTTC. Protein sequence: CAIRSSGIEQFF.

The CDR3 sequence is CSAPGLQEQFF. For the CDR3, the DNA is TGCAGTGCACCGGGACTCCAGGAGCAGTTCTTC. This chain joins TRBV20-1 and TRBJ2-1; D may be TRBD2 (6 bases). This CDR3 is 11 amino acids long. Per the germline V gene, CDR1 is DFQATT and CDR2 is SNEGSKA (reference sequence). V was cut by 6 bases and J by 10 bases, with 13 bases left in between.

The chain joins TRBV4-1 to TRBJ1-2, with D maybe TRBD1 (6 bases). Trimming shortened V by 3 bases and J by 5 bases, and 13 bases separated the two germline ends. This CDR3 is 14 amino acids long. The germline V gene encodes CDR1 MGHRA and CDR2 YSYEKL. The CDR3: CASSHDTGPYGYTF. The CDR3 bases are TGCGCCAGCAGCCATGATACAGGGCCTTATGGCTACACCTTC.

This chain connects TRBV9 to TRBJ2-7; D might be TRBD2 (5 bases). Trimming stripped 3 bases from V and 2 bases from J, with 15 bases between. The CDR3 sequence is 15 residues long. Germline V gene data show CDR1 as SGDLS and CDR2 as YYNGEE. The CDR3 sequence: CASSGPGAATYEQYF. In nucleotides, the CDR3 is TGTGCCAGCAGCGGCCCAGGAGCGGCGACCTACGAGCAGTACTTC. The variable domain in full, with the rest retrieved from reference TRBV9 and TRBJ2-7, is DSGVTQTPKHLITATGQRVTLRCSPRSGDLSVYWYQQSLDQGLQFLIQYYNGEERAKGNILERFSAQQFPDLHSELNLSSLELGDSALYFCASSGPGAATYEQYFGPGTRLTVT.

The J gene is TRBJ2-3, the V gene TRBV9; 7 nucleotides align to TRBD2. Germline V lookup: CDR1 SGDLS, CDR2 YYNGEE. The CDR3 consists of 15 residues. The J segment lost 0 bases and the V segment lost 5 bases, leaving 6 bases of the junction unmatched. In DNA, the CDR3 is TGTGCCAGCAGTGGCGGGAGCCCTAGCACAGATACGCAGTATTTT. Amino acids: CASSGGSPSTDTQYF.

The chain employs TRBV10-3 and TRBJ1-2; 12 bases match TRBD1. The CDR3 spans 15 residues. Trimming removed 4 bases from V and 6 bases from J; junction bases left unmatched: 6. Germline assignment: CDR1 ENHRY and CDR2 SYGVKD. CDR3 residues: CAISASGTGGDGYTF. CDR3 sequence (DNA): TGTGCCATCAGTGCCTCCGGGACAGGGGGCGATGGCTACACCTTC.

The chain is built from TRBV11-2 and TRBJ2-1; a possible D gene is TRBD2 (5 bases). V was trimmed by 2 bases and J by 9 bases, leaving 14 bases between them. The CDR3 runs to 14 residues. Germline loops: CDR1 SGHAT, CDR2 FQNNGV. CDR3 sequence (DNA): TGTGCCAGCAGCTTACAGCTAGCCCCGGGTGAGCAGTTCTTC. This sequence encodes CASSLQLAPGEQFF.

The rearrangement links TRBV7-7 to TRBJ2-1; tentatively, D is TRBD1 or TRBD2 (5 bases each). Trimming removed 6 bases at V and 6 bases at J, with 15 bases between. CDR3 length equals 14 residues. Per germline, CDR1 SSHAT and CDR2 FNYEAQ (reference sequence). The CDR3 spells CASSLTGTPNEQFF. The CDR3, as DNA: TGTGCCAGCAGTTTGACGGGGACCCCCAATGAGCAGTTCTTC.